A selection of T cell receptor beta chains follows, all from one sample in a study of shared clonotypes between healthy human individuals. The method was immunoSEQ multiplex PCR; TCRdb's version includes in-frame clones alone and lacks a portion of them. The sample gives approximately 2.5 million clones, 93% of which show up once; around 0.37% is in the top ten. The sequencing input was naive CD4+ T cells from PBMCs. Receptors were obtained from a man younger than 35 in good health. Some clones in this sample may be carry-over from other donors' samples. The CDR3 runs from the conserved cysteine through the conserved F or W. The D gene is left open where the match is weak. Expanded clones get a size class; other rows say once, few or many, or leave the size out.

V	size	D	J	DNA	CDR3
TRBV2	-	-	TRBJ2-1	TGTGCCAGCAGTGGGCAGGGAGGCAATGAGCAGTTCTTC	CASSGQGGNEQFF
TRBV9	-	-	TRBJ1-1	TGTGCCAGCAGCGTAGGGCGAAACACTGAAGCTTTCTTT	CASSVGRNTEAFF
TRBV5-1	-	TRBD2	TRBJ2-7	TGCGCCAGCAGTCATACTAGCGGGTACGAGCAGTACTTC	CASSHTSGYEQYF
TRBV4-2	-	TRBD1	TRBJ2-2	TGTGCCAGCAGCCGGACAGGGGGCCGGGAGCTGTTTTTT	CASSRTGGRELFF
TRBV5-4	-	TRBD1	TRBJ1-6	TGTGCCAGCAGGAATGAACAGGGGTGGGATTCACCCCTCCACTTT	CASRNEQGWDSPLHF
TRBV18	-	-	TRBJ1-5	TGTGCCAGCTCACCATTGGAGGGCAGTCAGCCCCAGCATTTT	CASSPLEGSQPQHF
TRBV6-5	-	-	TRBJ2-7	TGTGCCAGCAGTTACTCGAGGAGGGGGCCCTACGAGCAGTACTTC	CASSYSRRGPYEQYF
TRBV7-8	-	TRBD2	TRBJ2-5	TGTGCCAGCAGCTTTGGAGCGGGAGGAGAGACCCAGTACTTC	CASSFGAGGETQYF
TRBV7-8	once	-	TRBJ2-5	TGTGCCAGCAGTTTAAGTCGACGGGGCGAGACCCAGTACTTC	CASSLSRRGETQYF
TRBV10-1	-	TRBD2	TRBJ2-1	TGCGCCAGCCGAGGACTAGCGGGAGGGCCAAGTTCGATGTGCAATGAGCAGTTCTTC	CASRGLAGGPSSMCNEQFF
TRBV4-2	-	-	TRBJ2-7	TGTGCCAGCAGCCAACCAGGGTGGGGGGACTACGAGCAGTACTTC	CASSQPGWGDYEQYF
TRBV28	-	-	TRBJ1-2	TGTGCCAGCAGTTCGAGACGTAGGGATGGCTACACCTTC	CASSSRRRDGYTF
TRBV7-3	-	-	TRBJ2-3	TGTGCCAGCAGCTTAGTCAGTTCTAGCACAGATACGCAGTATTTT	CASSLVSSSTDTQYF
TRBV28	-	TRBD2	TRBJ2-7	TGTGCCAGCAGTTTGGCTTCGGGGGGGTTAGCCTACGAGCAGTACTTC	CASSLASGGLAYEQYF
TRBV6-1	-	-	TRBJ2-7	TGTGCCAGCAGGGTTGATTGGGCATCCTCCTACGAGCAGTACTTC	CASRVDWASSYEQYF
TRBV6-1	-	TRBD1	TRBJ2-7	TGTGCCAGCAGAGCCGGGACAGGGGGCCACGAGCAGTACTTC	CASRAGTGGHEQYF
TRBV29-1	once	-	TRBJ1-2	TGCAGCGTTGAGCAGGCCCCTAACTATGGCTACACCTTC	CSVEQAPNYGYTF
TRBV27	once	TRBD2	TRBJ2-1	TGTGCCAGCAGTTTATCCGTTCCGGGACTAGCGACCTTGGGGAACAATGAGCAGTTCTTC	CASSLSVPGLATLGNNEQFF
TRBV5-1	-	-	TRBJ2-7	TGCGCCAGCAGCTCCGGGGATGGACATTCCTACGAGCAGTACTTC	CASSSGDGHSYEQYF
TRBV11-2	once	TRBD1	TRBJ1-1	TGTGCCAGCAGCTTAGGGGACAGACCCACTGAAGCTTTCTTT	CASSLGDRPTEAFF
TRBV7-2	once	TRBD1	TRBJ2-6	TGTGCCAGCAGCTTAGAGCCCAGGGGGCTTACGGCCAACGTCCTGACTTTC	CASSLEPRGLTANVLTF
TRBV27	once	TRBD2	TRBJ2-1	TGTGCCAGCACCCCGGGACTATTCTCCTACAATGAGCAGTTCTTC	CASTPGLFSYNEQFF
TRBV6-6	once	TRBD1	TRBJ1-1	TGTGCCAGCAGTTACTCGGACAGGCTGATCGGAGCTTTCTTT	CASSYSDRLIGAFF
TRBV5-1	-	-	TRBJ2-1	TGCGCCAGCTTTACAGGGCAAGCCTACAATGAGCAGTTCTTC	CASFTGQAYNEQFF
TRBV5-8	-	TRBD2	TRBJ2-5	TGTGCCAGCAGCTTGGGGCTAGCGGGAAGGGAGACCCAGTACTTC	CASSLGLAGRETQYF
TRBV7-9	-	TRBD1	TRBJ1-2	TGTGCCAGCAGCTTAGGCGGGACAGGGGTCAGGGGCAATGGCTACACCTTC	CASSLGGTGVRGNGYTF
TRBV5-1	-	-	TRBJ2-3	TGCGCCAGCAGCTCCAGTGGCCCAGATACGCAGTATTTT	CASSSSGPDTQYF
TRBV19	-	TRBD2	TRBJ2-7	TGTGCCAGTAGCACAACCCGACGAGGACTAGCGGATACCCGTTCCTACGAGCAGTACTTC	CASSTTRRGLADTRSYEQYF
TRBV13	once	-	TRBJ2-6	TGTGCCAGCTCCTTGGCGGGGAGGTCTTGGCGAGCCAACGTCCTGACTTTC	CASSLAGRSWRANVLTF
TRBV18	-	TRBD1	TRBJ2-5	TGTGCCAGCTCACCATTCAGACAGGGTGCGGAGACCCAGTACTTC	CASSPFRQGAETQYF
TRBV28	-	-	TRBJ2-7	TGTGCCAGCAGTTTACAGAGACGCGAGCAGTACTTC	CASSLQRREQYF
TRBV6-1	-	-	TRBJ1-2	TGTGCCAGCAGTGTCGAGGGGACGGGGGGCTACACCTTC	CASSVEGTGGYTF
TRBV27	-	-	TRBJ1-5	TGTGCCAGCAGTTTATTTTCGGGGATGCGCAATCAGCCCCAGCATTTT	CASSLFSGMRNQPQHF
TRBV14	-	TRBD1	TRBJ1-1	TGTGCCAGCAGCCTCGTCACAGGGGCGTGGGACACTGAAGCTTTCTTT	CASSLVTGAWDTEAFF
TRBV28	-	TRBD1	TRBJ2-3	TGTGCCAGCGCCGTCAGGGGGGATACGCAGTATTTT	CASAVRGDTQYF
TRBV7-2	-	-	TRBJ1-1	TGTGCCAGCAGCTCCACCCCACAGGGAGTTGGAGCTTTCTTT	CASSSTPQGVGAFF
TRBV28	-	-	TRBJ2-5	TGTGCCAGCAGTTTACCCCACGGGGGTTATAGTCCCAAAGAGACCCAGTACTTC	CASSLPHGGYSPKETQYF
TRBV7-9	-	-	TRBJ2-1	TGTGCCAGCAGCTCCGCCCAAACCAGTCCCCCGTTCTTC	CASSSAQTSPPFF
TRBV5-1	-	-	TRBJ1-5	TGCGCCAGCAGCTTCGACGGGGGTCAGCCCCAGCATTTT	CASSFDGGQPQHF
TRBV7-6	-	TRBD2	TRBJ2-3	TGTGCCAGCAGCTCGGGGGGGGGCGCGGATACGCAGTATTTT	CASSSGGGADTQYF
TRBV4-3	-	-	TRBJ1-2	TGCGCCAGCAGCCAAGATCTAGGGGCAGGCGGCTACACCTTC	CASSQDLGAGGYTF
TRBV15	-	-	TRBJ1-1	TGTGCCACCAGCAGAGGGGAAGGGGTGGGCACTGAAGCTTTCTTT	CATSRGEGVGTEAFF
TRBV19	-	TRBD2	TRBJ2-5	TGTGCCAGTAGTCCTCGCGGGGGGAGGACCCAGTACTTC	CASSPRGGRTQYF
TRBV7-9	-	-	TRBJ2-3	TGTGCCAGCAGCTTCGACAGTAGCACAGATACGCAGTATTTT	CASSFDSSTDTQYF
TRBV4-1	-	TRBD1	TRBJ2-7	TGCGCCAGCAGCCAGGAGGACAGGCCCTCCTACGAGCAGTACTTC	CASSQEDRPSYEQYF